This TCR beta chain was documented in a study of control samples from healthy donors and cancer patients. Using immunoSEQ multiplex PCR, the repertoire was profiled, and TCRdb retains in-frame clones only, with some absent. The repertoire holds 110,000 to 150,000 clones, with 85% to 95% as singletons. CDR3 length: 13 residues. Per the germline V gene, CDR1 is MNHEY and CDR2 is SVGEGT. After removal of 6 bases from V and 10 bases from J, the junction contained 4 bases not matched to a gene. The sequenced sample consisted of blood. V gene TRBV6-2 or TRBV6-3 combines with J gene TRBJ1-6; 9 bases match TRBD1. This receptor was identified in a man aged 35 to 55 in good health. The CDR3 loop reads CASSIQGASPLHF. The CDR3 DNA reads TGTGCCAGCAGCATACAGGGGGCCTCACCCCTCCACTTT.